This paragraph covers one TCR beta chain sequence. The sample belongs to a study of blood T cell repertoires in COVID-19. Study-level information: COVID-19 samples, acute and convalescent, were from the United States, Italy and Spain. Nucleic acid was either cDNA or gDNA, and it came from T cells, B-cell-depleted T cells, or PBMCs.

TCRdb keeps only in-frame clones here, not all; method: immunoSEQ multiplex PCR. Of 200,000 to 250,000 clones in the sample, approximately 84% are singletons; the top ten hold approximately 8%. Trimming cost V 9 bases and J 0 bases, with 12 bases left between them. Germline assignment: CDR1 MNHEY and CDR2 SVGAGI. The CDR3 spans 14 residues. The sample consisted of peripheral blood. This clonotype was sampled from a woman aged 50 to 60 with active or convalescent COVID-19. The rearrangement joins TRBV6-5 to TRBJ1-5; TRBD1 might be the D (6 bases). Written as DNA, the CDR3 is TGTGCCAGTCAGGACAGTAATAGCAATCAGCCCCAGCATTTT. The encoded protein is CASQDSNSNQPQHF.